Below, 18 T cell receptor beta chains from the same sample are listed, as sequenced in a study of T cell repertoires in cytomegalovirus infection (dated by TCRdb to the late 2010s). The sequencing machine was an Illumina HiSeq 1500. TCRdb's own reprocessing of the public reads used fastp at Q25 and MiXCR and kept productive beta chains. Every entry covers one CDR3 protein and lists the most common genes and DNA from its rows. For this sample there are 740,000 or so distinct CDR3 sequences; 35% to 40% appear just once. Of the sample, 2.8% falls within the top ten clones. The sequencing sample was made of PBMCs. These receptors were obtained from a human donor in good health (CMV status not recorded). Some clones in this sample may be carry-over from other donors' samples.

This clonotype was recorded a few times. V and J are TRBV25-1 and TRBJ1-4, with D possibly being TRBD1 (5 bases). The CDR3 contains 15 residues. Per germline, CDR1 MGHDK and CDR2 SYGVNS. V shed 2 bases and J shed 8 bases, with 15 bases lying between them. CDR3 sequence reads: CASSEPRGQGEKLFF. Written as DNA, the CDR3 is TGTGCCAGCAGTGAACCTCGTGGTCAGGGCGAAAAACTGTTTTTT.

V gene TRBV4-1 combines with J gene TRBJ2-1; D may be TRBD2 (6 bases). The germline V and J ends were trimmed by 2 bases and 2 bases, with 13 bases remaining between them. The germline V gene has CDR1 MGHRA and CDR2 YSYEKL. There are 16 residues in the CDR3. The CDR3, as DNA: TGCGCCAGCAGCCAAAGGGACGGGGGAACCTACAATGAGCAGTTCTTC. It specifies CASSQRDGGTYNEQFF.

As regards this clonotype: Here the CDR3 omits its conserved ending phenylalanine or tryptophan, so a read error is the likely source. V is TRBV5-1 and J is TRBJ2-4; 11 bases are shared with TRBD1. The germline V gene has CDR1 SGHRS and CDR2 YFSETQ. V gave up 8 bases and J gave up 7 bases; unmatched junction bases: 17. The CDR3 covers 17 residues. CDR3 DNA sequence: TGCGCCAGTTACGCGAGCTCGGGACAGGGGGGTTGGAACATTCAGTACTTA. This sequence encodes CASYASSGQGGWNIQYL.

This sequence joins TRBV12-3 or TRBV12-4 and TRBJ2-5; 14 positions match TRBD2. The J segment lost 7 bases and the V segment lost 4 bases, leaving 8 bases of the junction unmatched. The CDR3 runs 16 residues. The CDR3 protein is CASSWGTSGGLGTQYF. The CDR3 DNA reads TGTGCCAGCAGTTGGGGGACTAGCGGGGGCTTGGGGACCCAGTACTTC.

V gene TRBV25-1 combines with J gene TRBJ1-2, with TRBD1 as a possible D gene (6 bases). The CDR3 is 14 residues long. From germline, CDR1 is MGHDK and CDR2 SYGVNS. Deletions cut 3 bases from V and 3 bases from J, with 11 bases between. CDR3 amino acids: CASSEAGDHYGYTF. The DNA for the CDR3 is TGTGCCAGCAGTGAGGCAGGGGATCACTATGGCTACACCTTC.

About this clonotype: Since the CDR3 does not end with the conserved phenylalanine or tryptophan, this likely comes from a read error. The rearrangement uses TRBV7-2 and TRBJ2-7; D not certain. Germline V gives CDR1 SGHTA, CDR2 FQGNSA. V was shortened by 1 base and J by 0 bases, with 10 bases between the two germline ends. CDR3 length: 15 amino acids. The CDR3 DNA follows: TGTGCCAGCAGCTTAGGGAGCTACAGCTCCTACGAGCAGTACTTA. Translating gives CASSLGSYSSYEQYL.

A single count supports this clonotype. The CDR3: CASMGGNQPQHF. CDR3 sequence (DNA): TGTGCCAGCATGGGAGGCAATCAGCCCCAGCATTTT. The chain recombines TRBV2 with TRBJ1-5; no clear D. Trimming removed 7 bases from V and 2 bases from J, with 6 bases in between. CDR1 and CDR2 from the germline V gene are SNHLY and FYNNEI. The CDR3 is 12 residues long.

The chain links TRBV9 to TRBJ1-3; no firm D call. CDR1 SGDLS and CDR2 YYNGEE come from the germline V gene. V gave up 4 bases and J gave up 8 bases, with 10 bases separating them. The CDR3 is 12 residues long. The CDR3 reads CASSPDTDTIYF. The DNA of the CDR3 is TGTGCCAGCAGCCCTGACACAGACACCATATATTTT.

The genes are TRBV7-3 and TRBJ2-3; the D gene is possibly TRBD1 (6 bases). Germline V gene lookup returns CDR1 SGHTA and CDR2 FQGTGA. The CDR3 runs to 14 residues. Trimming removed 1 base from V and 9 bases from J, with 14 bases in between. CDR3 DNA: TGTGCCAGCAGCTTAAGCCCTGGAGACAGGACGCAGTATTTT. Its protein product is CASSLSPGDRTQYF.

This clonotype was seen only a few times. This sequence joins TRBV6-5 and TRBJ2-5; unclear D gene. The CDR3 is 14 amino acids. Germline values: CDR1 MNHEY, CDR2 SVGAGI. The V end was cut by 7 bases, the J end by 0 bases, with 12 bases between. The CDR3 loop is CASTNVGYQETQYF. The CDR3 coding sequence is TGTGCCAGCACGAACGTGGGGTACCAAGAGACCCAGTACTTC.

This sequence joins TRBV6-5 and TRBJ1-2, with unresolved D. Trimming left V 6 bases short and J 5 bases short, with 10 bases between. The germline V gene encodes CDR1 MNHEY and CDR2 SVGAGI. The CDR3 contains 12 residues. For the CDR3, the DNA is TGTGCCAGCAGCCGCGGAGGGTATGGCTACACCTTC. Its protein is CASSRGGYGYTF.

J is TRBJ1-5 and V is TRBV6-1, with D possibly TRBD1 on 5 matching bases. Per the germline V gene, CDR1 is MNHNS and CDR2 is SASEGT. The CDR3 is 13 amino acids. The ends were cut back, 10 bases at V and 6 bases at J, with 16 bases in the middle. The CDR3 here is CATAGTRSQPQHF. CDR3 DNA sequence: TGTGCCACGGCAGGGACTAGGAGTCAGCCCCAGCATTTT.

With respect to this clonotype: A single base separates this from a much larger clone, so it may be a read error. V gene TRBV7-8 combines with J gene TRBJ1-5; 8 bases agree with TRBD1. The CDR3 is made up of 15 amino acids. Germline V gene data show CDR1 as SGHVS and CDR2 as FQNEAQ. The CDR3 DNA is TGTGACAGCAGCCCCCAGGACAGGGCCAATCAGCCCCAGCATTTT. It codes for CDSSPQDRANQPQHF. The full variable domain, its missing parts supplied by reference TRBV7-8 and TRBJ1-5, is GAGVSQSPRYKVAKRGQDVALRCDPISGHVSLFWYQQALGQGPEFLTYFQNEAQLDKSGLPSDRFFAERPEGSVSTLKIQRTQQEDSAVYLCDSSPQDRANQPQHFGDGTRLSIL.

This clonotype appeared a single time. V usage is TRBV28 and J usage is TRBJ2-5; TRBD2 aligns across 7 bases. After removal of 4 bases from V and 2 bases from J, the junction contained 10 bases not matched to a gene. This CDR3 region has 16 residues. Germline CDR1 and CDR2: MDHEN and SYDVKM. In nucleotides, the CDR3 is TGTGCCAGCAGTTCCTCCCCGGGACTACTACAAGAGACCCAGTACTTC. The encoded protein is CASSSSPGLLQETQYF.

This clonotype came up many times. The rearrangement links TRBV7-2 to TRBJ2-2; maybe TRBD1 (5 bases). Trimming cost V 8 bases and J 3 bases, with 16 bases left between them. This CDR3 contains 15 residues. The germline gives CDR1 SGHTA, CDR2 FQGNSA. The CDR3 protein is CASGQLDKYTGELFF. CDR3 bases: TGTGCCAGCGGCCAACTGGACAAATACACCGGGGAGCTGTTTTTT.

This clonotype was counted between two and nine times. This chain links TRBV10-3 with TRBJ2-5, with 8 bases that match TRBD2. Trimming took 5 bases from V and 1 from J; bases not matched to a gene: 0. The CDR3 sequence is 13 residues long. Germline V lookup: CDR1 ENHRY, CDR2 SYGVKD. In nucleotides, the CDR3 is TGTGCCATCAGTAGCGGGAGCCAAGAGACCCAGTACTTC. This encodes CAISSGSQETQYF.

This clonotype was seen more than once but under ten times. V gene TRBV7-2 combines with J gene TRBJ2-1, with D possibly being TRBD2 (6 bases). The CDR3 has 14 amino acids. Trimming stripped 11 bases from V and 10 bases from J, with 24 bases between. Germline CDR1 SGHTA, CDR2 FQGNSA. Here the CDR3 DNA reads TGTGCCTCGAACTTACCGCGGCTCCGGGAGGAGCAGTTCTTC. Amino acid sequence: CASNLPRLREEQFF. Combining the CDR3 with reference TRBV7-2 and TRBJ2-1 gives the whole variable domain GAGVSQSPSNKVTEKGKDVELRCDPISGHTALYWYRQSLGQGLEFLIYFQGNSAPDKSGLPSDRFSAERTGGSVSTLTIQRTQQEDSAVYLCASNLPRLREEQFFGPGTRLTVL.

This clonotype appeared a few times. The V call is TRBV19, the J call TRBJ1-1; D is unresolved. The V and J ends lost 2 bases and 0 bases respectively, with 7 bases between them. This CDR3 spans 14 amino acids. Germline V gives CDR1 LNHDA, CDR2 SQIVND (reference sequence). The CDR3 DNA is TGTGCCAGTAGTATATCGGCAGTGAACACTGAAGCTTTCTTT. It encodes CASSISAVNTEAFF.